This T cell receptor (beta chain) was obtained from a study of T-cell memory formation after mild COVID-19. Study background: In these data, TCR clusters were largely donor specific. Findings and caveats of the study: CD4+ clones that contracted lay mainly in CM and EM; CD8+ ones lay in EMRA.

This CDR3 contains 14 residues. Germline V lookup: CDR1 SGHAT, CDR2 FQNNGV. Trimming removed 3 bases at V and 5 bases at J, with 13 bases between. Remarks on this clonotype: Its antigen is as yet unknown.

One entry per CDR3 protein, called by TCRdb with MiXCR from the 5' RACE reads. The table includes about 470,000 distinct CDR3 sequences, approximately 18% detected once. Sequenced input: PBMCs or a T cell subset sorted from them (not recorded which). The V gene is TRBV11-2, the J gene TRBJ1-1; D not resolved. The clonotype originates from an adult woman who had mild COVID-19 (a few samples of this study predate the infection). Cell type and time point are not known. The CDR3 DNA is TGTGCCAGCAGCTTTTCTCCTCGAGTGACTGAAGCTTTCTTT. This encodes CASSFSPRVTEAFF.